This passage covers 17 T cell receptor beta chains from one sample sequenced in a study of shared clonotypes between healthy human individuals (dated by TCRdb to about 2020). Library creation used the immunoSEQ multiplex PCR assay. What TCRdb holds here is the immuneACCESS table cut down to in-frame rearrangements. Part of the clones is not present; checked against another copy, under half of the missing clones reflect an unresolved V gene, and the others are unexplained. This sample has over 1.5 million clones in its table, and 98% of those were observed once. Jointly, the top ten make up about 0.4% of the sample. The specimen sequenced was naive CD4+ T cells sorted from blood. The cell subset or site label corresponds to: CD45RA+ positively selected. These receptors were obtained from a man aged 25-45 years in good health.

The chain is built from TRBV7-3 and TRBJ2-1, with TRBD2 matching over 11 bases. The CDR3 is made up of 16 amino acids. The germline gives CDR1 SGHTA, CDR2 FQGTGA. V lost 4 bases, J lost 1 base, and 3 bases stayed unmatched. CDR3 in amino acids: CASSSTSGKSYNEQFF. For the CDR3, the DNA is TGTGCCAGCAGCTCGACTAGCGGGAAATCCTACAATGAGCAGTTCTTC.

This chain links TRBV6-5 with TRBJ2-1, with D possibly TRBD2 on 6 matching bases. Germline CDR1 and CDR2: MNHEY and SVGAGI. This CDR3 contains 13 residues. The V end was cut by 5 bases, the J end by 9 bases, with 14 bases between. CDR3 protein: CASSTGLRGEQFF. The CDR3 DNA is TGTGCCAGCAGTACGGGACTGAGGGGTGAGCAGTTCTTC.

The chain's CDR3 is CASSLGGLAANEQFF. The DNA of the CDR3 is TGTGCCAGCAGTTTGGGAGGACTAGCGGCTAATGAGCAGTTCTTC. The rearrangement uses TRBV28 and TRBJ2-1; 10 bases map to TRBD2. Germline V gene lookup returns CDR1 MDHEN and CDR2 SYDVKM. The CDR3 runs 15 residues. V lost 3 bases and J lost 7; bases outside the gene matches: 6.

The rearrangement joins TRBV10-1 to TRBJ2-2; D is perhaps TRBD2 (6 bases). The CDR3 is made up of 15 amino acids. The germline CDR1 and CDR2 sequences are WNHNN and SYGVQD (reference sequence). Trimming shortened V by 6 bases and J by 5 bases, and 16 bases separated the two germline ends. CDR3 sequence reads: CASSRTGRETGELFF. The CDR3 DNA is TGCGCCAGCAGCCGAACAGGTCGGGAGACCGGGGAGCTGTTTTTT.

This sequence joins TRBV11-2 and TRBJ1-2; D is possibly TRBD1 (5 bases). V lost 6 bases, J lost 0 bases, and 17 bases lay in between. Germline V lookup: CDR1 SGHAT, CDR2 FQNNGV. The CDR3 runs 16 residues. CDR3 coding DNA: TGTGCCAGCAGTCCAACCGCCGGGGCGACTAACTATGGCTACACCTTC. Translated, it gives CASSPTAGATNYGYTF.

The J gene is TRBJ1-1, the V gene TRBV7-2; 10 bases are a match to TRBD1. Germline V gives CDR1 SGHTA, CDR2 FQGNSA. CDR3 length: 15 amino acids. V lost 4 bases, J lost 4 bases, and 6 bases stayed unmatched. CDR3: CASSWLTGGVTEAFF. The CDR3 region has the DNA TGTGCCAGCAGCTGGCTGACAGGGGGCGTCACTGAAGCTTTCTTT.

V and J are TRBV4-2 and TRBJ2-3; 9 nucleotides agree with TRBD2. Per the germline V gene, CDR1 is LGHNA and CDR2 is YNFKEQ. The CDR3 runs to 15 residues. The junction had 3 bases not matched to a gene; V was cut back by 0 bases and J by 5 bases. Written as DNA, the CDR3 is TGTGCCAGCAGCCAAGATCCAGCGGGAGGAGATACGCAGTATTTT. This translates into CASSQDPAGGDTQYF.

This sequence joins TRBV7-2 and TRBJ1-2; possibly TRBD1 for D (6 bases). This CDR3 is 15 amino acids long. Germline loops: CDR1 SGHTA, CDR2 FQGNSA. Trimming removed 5 bases at V and 4 bases at J, with 17 bases between. CDR3 sequence: CASSPRGRRVYGYTF. CDR3 nucleotides: TGTGCCAGCAGCCCCCGGGGGCGGCGGGTCTATGGCTACACCTTC.

This clone was detected once. The gene calls are TRBV6-6 and TRBJ2-7; weak D call: TRBD1 (5 bases). V was trimmed by 8 bases and J by 2 bases, leaving 13 bases between them. This CDR3 has 13 amino acids. Germline V lookup: CDR1 MNHNY, CDR2 SVGAGI (reference sequence). CDR3: CASSTVLTYEQYF. The CDR3 DNA reads TGTGCCAGCTCGACAGTACTTACCTACGAGCAGTACTTC.

This sequence joins TRBV2 and TRBJ2-7; 9 bases map to TRBD2. Trimming removed 8 bases from V and 3 bases from J; junction bases left unmatched: 8. Germline V CDR1 and CDR2: SNHLY, FYNNEI. CDR3 length equals 14 residues. This CDR3 reads CASGGGRVYYEQYF. In DNA form, the CDR3 reads TGTGCCAGCGGGGGCGGGAGGGTATACTACGAGCAGTACTTC.

V usage is TRBV9 and J usage is TRBJ2-3; tentatively, D is TRBD1 (7 bases). The V and J ends lost 4 bases and 2 bases respectively, with 17 bases between them. Per germline, CDR1 SGDLS and CDR2 YYNGEE. The CDR3 consists of 16 residues. The CDR3 spells CASSRRDRNNTDTQYF. The CDR3 DNA sequence: TGTGCCAGCAGCCGGCGGGACAGAAATAACACAGATACGCAGTATTTT.

The chain links TRBV19 to TRBJ2-3; 11 bases are a match to TRBD2. Germline CDR1 is LNHDA and CDR2 is SQIVND (reference sequence). The ends lost 6 bases at V and 6 bases at J; junction bases unmatched: 2. The CDR3 contains 13 residues. CDR3 region: CASRRLAGDTQYF. The CDR3 DNA reads TGTGCCAGTAGGAGACTAGCGGGGGATACGCAGTATTTT.

This chain connects TRBV7-9 to TRBJ2-3; D remains ambiguous. Germline lookup yields CDR1 SEHNR and CDR2 FQNEAQ (reference sequence). The CDR3 spans 12 residues. Deletions cut 3 bases from V and 5 bases from J, with 6 bases between. The chain's CDR3 is CASSFRQDTQYF. CDR3 nucleotide sequence: TGTGCCAGCAGCTTCAGGCAAGATACGCAGTATTTT.

As to this clone: Its ends do not fully match the called genes, so a read error is possible. The V and J genes are TRBV7-7 and TRBJ2-7; tentatively, D is TRBD1 (6 bases). This CDR3 is built from 12 residues. Germline V gives CDR1 SSHAT, CDR2 FNYEAQ (reference sequence). CDR3 in amino acids: CASSSGVGEQYF. CDR3 coding DNA: TGTGCTAGCAGCTCAGGGGTTGGCGAGCAGTACTTC.

The chain is built from TRBV27 and TRBJ1-1, with 12 bases identical to TRBD1. This CDR3 is 17 amino acids long. The germline V gene encodes CDR1 MNHEY and CDR2 SMNVEV (reference sequence). The J segment lost 5 bases and the V segment lost 5 bases, leaving 12 bases of the junction unmatched. The DNA of the CDR3 is TGTGCCAGCAGTCGACGGGACAGGGGGCTAATTGTGACTGAAGCTTTCTTT. It codes for CASSRRDRGLIVTEAFF.

About this clone itself: Other nucleotide sequences from this sample produce the same CDR3. The J gene is TRBJ2-7, the V gene TRBV5-4; TRBD2 might be the D (6 bases). CDR3 length equals 13 residues. V was cut by 4 bases and J by 0 bases, with 8 bases left in between. CDR1 and CDR2 from the germline V gene are SGHNT and YYREEE (reference sequence). CDR3 residues: CASSRRDSYEQYF. DNA for the CDR3: TGTGCCAGCAGCAGGCGGGACTCCTACGAGCAGTACTTC.

The chain uses TRBV13 and TRBJ1-4, with no clear D. The CDR3 spans 15 residues. Deletions cut 5 bases from V and 7 bases from J, with 17 bases between. In germline, CDR1 is PRHDT, CDR2 FYEKMQ (reference sequence). The DNA of the CDR3 is TGTGCCAGCAGCCGAAAGGGTCCCGCAGGTGAAAAACTGTTTTTT. This encodes CASSRKGPAGEKLFF.